This T cell receptor (beta chain) was documented in a study of PD-1 blockade in classical Hodgkin lymphoma (dated by TCRdb to about 2020). Background for the entire study: Nivolumab dosing was 3 mg/kg intravenously every 2 weeks, continuing until either disease progression or unacceptable toxicity. To define a peripheral blood immune signature of response to PD-1 blockade in classical Hodgkin lymphoma, the study combined TCR beta sequencing with CyTOF. General findings and caveats noted by the study authors: The study was limited to a single clinical trial cohort, and causes of repertoire differences, possibly disease activity or prior therapy, remained undefined. Trial patients with a complete response had baseline diversity similar to that of newly diagnosed patients, while partial responders and progressors had significantly lower diversity. Diversity was lower in patients who began nivolumab less than 1 year after ASCT, so these patients were left out of later analyses to avoid confounding by immune reconstitution. Newly diagnosed patients were reported to have lower baseline TCR diversity than healthy donors, and relapsed/refractory patients were reported to have lower baseline TCR diversity still. CD4+ but not CD8+ TCR diversity rose significantly by C4D1 (p=0.0027 vs p=0.16), most apparent in complete responders (p=0.02).

About this clone: The specificity of this receptor is unknown. There are no base qualities to consult, and no much larger clone falls within one base.

Genomic DNA was extracted with the Qiagen DNeasy kit from unsorted PBMCs and from negatively selected CD4+ and CD8+ fractions. Amplification of TCR beta CDR3 regions was done by immunoSEQ multiplex PCR with primers that anneal to V and J segments. A synthetic immune receptor repertoire was used to minimize amplification bias, and remaining bias was computationally removed after sequencing. Per the source publication's procedure: Repertoire diversity was quantified as the Shannon entropy index using custom Python scripts. The unsorted, CD4+ and CD8+ repertoires were each analyzed separately, with the exception of combined analyses, where CD4+ and CD8+ sequences were merged in silico. A clone was considered expanded if an increase in frequency of at least 2-fold after treatment relative to C1D1 was found, and a pseudocount of 0.5 was applied to clones undetected at baseline. Clones with 0 or 1 copy at C1D1 were classified as singleton clones, and clones with 2 or more copies were classified as non-singleton clones. Clones expanded in unsorted samples were assigned a CD4+, CD8+ or unknown annotation through matching of protein sequences in sorted samples from the same patient. Wilcoxon tests on paired samples were used to test diversity changes from C1D1 to C4D1. Imported from immuneACCESS, the table was reduced by TCRdb to in-frame sequences with V and J called. These copies leave out some clones; in studies compared against another copy, an unresolved V gene accounts for under half, and the cause of the remainder is not known. Clone size and the V and J calls come from that table; the DNA yielded D and trimming. Within this sample are about 64,000 clones, with approximately 94% of them counted one time only. The top ten constitute around 8% of the sample.

V trim: 4 bases; J trim: 5 bases; unmatched bases: 5. Including the terminal cysteine and phenylalanine, the CDR3 comprises 15 residues. The sequence is cut down to CDR3 DNA, 45 bases in frame from base 1. CDR1 SGHNT and CDR2 YYREEE were looked up in the germline V gene (reference sequence). According to the study, the label for this sample's time point signals: cycle 4 day 1 (C4D1), after 6 weeks of nivolumab. Relapse after autologous stem cell transplantation had occurred in all trial patients, and cohorts A, B and C were distinguished by prior brentuximab vedotin exposure. The trial cohort included fewer than 65 patients with relapsed/refractory classical Hodgkin lymphoma, and each patient had a best overall response of complete response, partial response or progressive disease. Single-agent nivolumab was administered to trial patients in the multi-cohort phase II CheckMate 205 trial. An independent review committee assessed best overall response by applying the 2007 International Working Group response criteria. Trial PBMCs were collected just before the start of nivolumab (C1D1) and during therapy at cycle 2 day 1 and cycle 4 day 1. After peripheral blood was drawn into 8 mL Vacutainer Cell Preparation Tubes, PBMCs were isolated by centrifugation and then cryopreserved.

The sequences come from peripheral blood mononuclear cells (PBMCs), collected before the fourth cycle of nivolumab. The chain was built from TRBV5-4 and TRBJ2-1, with 11 junctional bases fitting TRBD2. The receptor was isolated from a human donor with classical Hodgkin lymphoma. The DNA reads TGTGCCAGCAGCCCCGGGACTAGCGGAAACAATGAGCAGTTCTTC. Translation gives CASSPGTSGNNEQFF.